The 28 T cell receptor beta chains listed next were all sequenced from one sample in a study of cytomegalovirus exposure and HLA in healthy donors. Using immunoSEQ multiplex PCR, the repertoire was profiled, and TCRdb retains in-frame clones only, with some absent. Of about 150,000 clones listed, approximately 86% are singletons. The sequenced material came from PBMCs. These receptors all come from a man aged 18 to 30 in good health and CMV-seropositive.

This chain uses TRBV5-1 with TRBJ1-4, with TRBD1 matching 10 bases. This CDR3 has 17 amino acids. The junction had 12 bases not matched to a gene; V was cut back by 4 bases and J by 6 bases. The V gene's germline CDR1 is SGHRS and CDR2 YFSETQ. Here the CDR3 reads CASSPRTGGRRYEKLFF. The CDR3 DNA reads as TGCGCCAGCAGCCCGAGGACAGGGGGGCGAAGATATGAAAAACTGTTTTTT.

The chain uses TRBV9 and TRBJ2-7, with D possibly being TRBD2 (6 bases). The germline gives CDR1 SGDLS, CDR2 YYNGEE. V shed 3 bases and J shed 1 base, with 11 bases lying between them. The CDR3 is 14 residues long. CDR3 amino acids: CASSAYGGSYEQYF. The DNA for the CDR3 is TGTGCCAGCAGCGCCTACGGGGGTTCCTACGAGCAGTACTTC.

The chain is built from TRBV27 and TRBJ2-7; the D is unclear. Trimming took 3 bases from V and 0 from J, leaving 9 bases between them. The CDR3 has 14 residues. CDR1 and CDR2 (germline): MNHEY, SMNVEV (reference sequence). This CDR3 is CASSFGRSSYEQYF. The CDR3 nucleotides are TGTGCCAGCAGTTTTGGCAGAAGCTCCTACGAGCAGTACTTC.

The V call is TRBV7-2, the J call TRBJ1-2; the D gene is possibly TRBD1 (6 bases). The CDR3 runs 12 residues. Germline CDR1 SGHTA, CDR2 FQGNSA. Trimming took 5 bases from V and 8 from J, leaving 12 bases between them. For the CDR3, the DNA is TGTGCCAGCAGCCGGGACACCTCAGGCTACACCTTC. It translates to CASSRDTSGYTF.

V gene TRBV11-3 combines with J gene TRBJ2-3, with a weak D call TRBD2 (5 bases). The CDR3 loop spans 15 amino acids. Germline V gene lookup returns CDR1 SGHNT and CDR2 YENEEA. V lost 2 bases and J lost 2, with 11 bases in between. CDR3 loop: CASSLRGLYTDTQYF. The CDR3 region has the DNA TGTGCCAGCAGCTTACGGGGTCTGTACACAGATACGCAGTATTTT.

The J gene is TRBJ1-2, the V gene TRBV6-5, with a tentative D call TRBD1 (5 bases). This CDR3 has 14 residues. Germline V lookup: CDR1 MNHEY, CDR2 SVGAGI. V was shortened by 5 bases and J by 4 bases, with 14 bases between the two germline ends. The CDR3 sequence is CASSERQTVYGYTF. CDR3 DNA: TGTGCCAGCAGTGAAAGACAGACAGTCTATGGCTACACCTTC.

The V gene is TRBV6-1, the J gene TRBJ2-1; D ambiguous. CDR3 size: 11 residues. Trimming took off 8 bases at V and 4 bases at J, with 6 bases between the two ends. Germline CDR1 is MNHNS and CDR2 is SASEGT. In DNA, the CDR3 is TGTGCCAGCTCCCCTTACAATGAGCAGTTCTTC. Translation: CASSPYNEQFF.

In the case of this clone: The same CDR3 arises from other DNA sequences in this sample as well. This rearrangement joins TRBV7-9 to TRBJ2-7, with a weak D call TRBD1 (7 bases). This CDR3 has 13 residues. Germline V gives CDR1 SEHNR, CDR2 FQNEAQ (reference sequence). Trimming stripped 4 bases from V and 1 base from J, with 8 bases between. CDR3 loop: CASSSGGSYEQYF. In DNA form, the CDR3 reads TGTGCCAGCAGCTCAGGGGGGTCCTACGAGCAGTACTTC.

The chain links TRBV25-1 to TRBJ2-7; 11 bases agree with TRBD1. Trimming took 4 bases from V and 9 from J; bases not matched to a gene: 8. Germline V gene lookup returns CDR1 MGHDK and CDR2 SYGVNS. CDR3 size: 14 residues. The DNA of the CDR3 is TGTGCCAGCAGTGGGGCTGGGACAGGGGGGACGCAGTACTTC. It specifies CASSGAGTGGTQYF.

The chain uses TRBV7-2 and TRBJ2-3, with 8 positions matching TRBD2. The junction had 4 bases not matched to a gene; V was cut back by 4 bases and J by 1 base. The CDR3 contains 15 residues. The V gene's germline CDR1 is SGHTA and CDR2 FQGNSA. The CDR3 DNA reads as TGTGCCAGCAGCTCGGGAGGGGGGGGCACAGATACGCAGTATTTT. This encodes CASSSGGGGTDTQYF.

CDR3 bases: TGTGCCAGCAGCCTTAGCGGGTCAGCCCACAATGAGCAGTTCTTC. This encodes CASSLSGSAHNEQFF. The gene calls are TRBV6-6 and TRBJ2-1, with 7 bases that match TRBD2. Germline V gene sequence: CDR1 MNHNY, CDR2 SVGAGI (reference sequence). This CDR3 spans 15 amino acids. Trimming removed 6 bases from V and 5 bases from J; junction bases left unmatched: 10.

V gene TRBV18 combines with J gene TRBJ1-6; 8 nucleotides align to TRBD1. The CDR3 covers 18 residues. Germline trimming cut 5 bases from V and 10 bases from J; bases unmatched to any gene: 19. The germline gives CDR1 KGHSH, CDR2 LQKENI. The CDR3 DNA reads TGTGCCAGCTCATCGATTCCGGGACAGGTTTCCTCTCGGTCACCCCTCCACTTT. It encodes CASSSIPGQVSSRSPLHF.

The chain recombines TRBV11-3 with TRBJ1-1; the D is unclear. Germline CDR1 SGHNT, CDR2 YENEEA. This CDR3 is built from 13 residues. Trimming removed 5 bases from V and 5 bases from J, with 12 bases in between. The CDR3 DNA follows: TGTGCCAGCAGCCTCGTTCGAGGGACTGAAGCTTTCTTT. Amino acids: CASSLVRGTEAFF.

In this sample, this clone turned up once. The CDR3 DNA sequence: TGTGCCAGCACCCCCCTCGCGGCCTCTGGAAACACCATATATTTT. This gives the protein CASTPLAASGNTIYF. This chain connects TRBV28 to TRBJ1-3, with no clear D. The CDR3 is 15 amino acids. Trimming removed 7 bases at V and 0 bases at J, with 13 bases between. CDR1 MDHEN and CDR2 SYDVKM come from the germline V gene.

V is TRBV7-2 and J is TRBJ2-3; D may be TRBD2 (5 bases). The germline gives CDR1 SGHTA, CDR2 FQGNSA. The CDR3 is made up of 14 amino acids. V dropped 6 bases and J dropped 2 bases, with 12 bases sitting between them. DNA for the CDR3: TGTGCCAGCAGGAGGACTCAGTCCACAGATACGCAGTATTTT. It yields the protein CASRRTQSTDTQYF.

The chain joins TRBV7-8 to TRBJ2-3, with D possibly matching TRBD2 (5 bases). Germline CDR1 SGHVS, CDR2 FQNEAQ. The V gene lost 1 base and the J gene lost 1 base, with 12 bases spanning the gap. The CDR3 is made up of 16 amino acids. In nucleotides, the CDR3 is TGTGCCAGCAGCTTAGTCGGCGGGTCAGGCACAGATACGCAGTATTTT. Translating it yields CASSLVGGSGTDTQYF. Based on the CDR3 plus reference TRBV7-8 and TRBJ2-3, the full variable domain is GAGVSQSPRYKVAKRGQDVALRCDPISGHVSLFWYQQALGQGPEFLTYFQNEAQLDKSGLPSDRFFAERPEGSVSTLKIQRTQQEDSAVYLCASSLVGGSGTDTQYFGPGTRLTVL.

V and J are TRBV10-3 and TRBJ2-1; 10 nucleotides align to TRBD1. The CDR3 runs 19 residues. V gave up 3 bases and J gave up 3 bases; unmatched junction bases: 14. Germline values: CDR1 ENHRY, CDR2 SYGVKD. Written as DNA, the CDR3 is TGTGCCATCAGTGACCGGGACAGGGGTAGTAAGAGGGGCTACAATGAGCAGTTCTTC. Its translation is CAISDRDRGSKRGYNEQFF.

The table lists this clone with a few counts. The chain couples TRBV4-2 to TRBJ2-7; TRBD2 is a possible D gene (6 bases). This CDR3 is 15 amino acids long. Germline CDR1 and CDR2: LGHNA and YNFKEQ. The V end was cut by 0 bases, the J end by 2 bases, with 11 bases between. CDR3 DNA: TGTGCCAGCAGCCAAGATCGGGGCGGGGCCTACGAGCAGTACTTC. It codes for CASSQDRGGAYEQYF.

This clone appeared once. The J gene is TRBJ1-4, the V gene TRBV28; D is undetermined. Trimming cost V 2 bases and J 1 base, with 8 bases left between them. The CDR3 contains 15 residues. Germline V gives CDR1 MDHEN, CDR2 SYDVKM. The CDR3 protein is CASSLLSETNEKLFF. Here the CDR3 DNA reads TGTGCCAGCAGTTTACTGTCAGAAACTAATGAAAAACTGTTTTTT.

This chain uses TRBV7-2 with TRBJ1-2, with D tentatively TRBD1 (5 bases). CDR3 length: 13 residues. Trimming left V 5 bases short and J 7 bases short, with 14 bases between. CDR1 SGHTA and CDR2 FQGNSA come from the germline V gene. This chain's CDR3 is CASSPDQGSGYTF. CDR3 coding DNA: TGTGCCAGCAGCCCCGACCAGGGAAGTGGCTACACCTTC.

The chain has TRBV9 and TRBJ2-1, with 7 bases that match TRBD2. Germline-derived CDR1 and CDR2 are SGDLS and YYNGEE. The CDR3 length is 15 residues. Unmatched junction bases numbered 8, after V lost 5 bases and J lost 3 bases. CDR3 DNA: TGTGCCAGCAGTTCCCGGGACTACCTCTACAATGAGCAGTTCTTC. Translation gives CASSSRDYLYNEQFF. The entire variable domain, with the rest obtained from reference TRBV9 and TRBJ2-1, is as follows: DSGVTQTPKHLITATGQRVTLRCSPRSGDLSVYWYQQSLDQGLQFLIQYYNGEERAKGNILERFSAQQFPDLHSELNLSSLELGDSALYFCASSSRDYLYNEQFFGPGTRLTVL.

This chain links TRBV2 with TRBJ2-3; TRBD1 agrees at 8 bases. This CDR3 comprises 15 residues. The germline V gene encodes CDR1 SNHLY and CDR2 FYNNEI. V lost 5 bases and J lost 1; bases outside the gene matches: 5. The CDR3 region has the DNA TGTGCCAGCAGTCTGGACAGGGCACGCACAGATACGCAGTATTTT. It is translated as CASSLDRARTDTQYF.

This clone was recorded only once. This chain's CDR3 is CASTSTSTDTQYF. The CDR3 nucleotides read TGTGCCAGCACGTCTACTAGCACAGATACGCAGTATTTT. V usage is TRBV7-2 and J usage is TRBJ2-3; D gene unclear. Germline V gene data show CDR1 as SGHTA and CDR2 as FQGNSA. The CDR3 spans 13 residues. Trimming removed 7 bases from V and 0 bases from J, with 8 bases in between.

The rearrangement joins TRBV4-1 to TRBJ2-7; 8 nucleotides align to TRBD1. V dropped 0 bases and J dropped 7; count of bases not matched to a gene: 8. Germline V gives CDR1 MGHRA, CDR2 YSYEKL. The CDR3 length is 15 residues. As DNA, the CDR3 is TGCGCCAGCAGCCAAGATAACCAGGGGGCTCGAGAGCAGTACTTC. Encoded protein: CASSQDNQGAREQYF.

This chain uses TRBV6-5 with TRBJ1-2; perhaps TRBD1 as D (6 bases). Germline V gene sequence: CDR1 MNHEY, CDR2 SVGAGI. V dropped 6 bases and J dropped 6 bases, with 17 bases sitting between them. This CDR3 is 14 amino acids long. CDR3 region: CASSYVQGGDGYTF. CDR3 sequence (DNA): TGTGCCAGCAGCTACGTACAGGGAGGGGATGGCTACACCTTC.

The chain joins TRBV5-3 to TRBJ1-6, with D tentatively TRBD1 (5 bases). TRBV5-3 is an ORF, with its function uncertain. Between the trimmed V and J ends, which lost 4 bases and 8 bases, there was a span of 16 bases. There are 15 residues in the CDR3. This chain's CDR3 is CARSRTATGDSPLHF. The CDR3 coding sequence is TGTGCCAGAAGCAGAACCGCGACGGGGGATTCACCCCTCCACTTT.

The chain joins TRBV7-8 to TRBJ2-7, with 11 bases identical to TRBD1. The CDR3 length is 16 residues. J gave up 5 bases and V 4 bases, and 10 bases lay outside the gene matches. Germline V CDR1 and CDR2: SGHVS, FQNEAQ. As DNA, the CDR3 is TGTGCCAGCAGCTCTTACCCGGGACAGGGGGTAAACGAGCAGTACTTC. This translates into CASSSYPGQGVNEQYF.

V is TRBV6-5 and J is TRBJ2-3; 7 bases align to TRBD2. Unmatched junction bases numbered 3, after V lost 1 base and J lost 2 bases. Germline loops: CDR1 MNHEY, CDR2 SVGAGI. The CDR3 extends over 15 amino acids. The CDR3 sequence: CASSYLRGNTDTQYF. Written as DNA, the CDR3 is TGTGCCAGCAGTTACTTGCGGGGGAACACAGATACGCAGTATTTT.